A selection of T cell receptor beta chains follows, all from one sample in a study of cytomegalovirus exposure and HLA in healthy donors. TCRdb's copy holds only in-frame clones and misses some; the assay was immunoSEQ multiplex PCR. Seen here are about 200,000 clones, about 12% observed once, and the top ten hold about 8%. Specimen: PBMCs. The receptor source for this set is a man aged 45-60 years in good health and CMV-seropositive. Each CDR3 is given with its conserved first and last residue. D genes are given only for firm matches. Clone size appears in some rows only: once, few, many, or a class for an expanded clone.

clone_size j_call cdr3_length d_call v_call cdr3_aa cdr3_nt
- TRBJ2-1 16 TRBD1 TRBV5-1 CASSQPGTGSQNEQFF TGCGCCAGCAGCCAGCCAGGGACAGGGAGTCAAAATGAGCAGTTCTTC
- TRBJ2-2 16 TRBD2 TRBV5-4 CASSLPTSGVTGELFF TGTGCCAGCAGCTTACCGACTAGCGGGGTCACCGGGGAGCTGTTTTTT
- TRBJ1-1 14 - TRBV18 CASSPTTANTEAFF TGTGCCAGCTCACCGACGACAGCAAACACTGAAGCTTTCTTT
few TRBJ1-1 14 TRBD1 TRBV28 CASRTTGMPTEAFF TGTGCCAGCAGGACGACAGGGATGCCCACTGAAGCTTTCTTT
few TRBJ1-1 13 - TRBV18 CASSPAERAGAFF TGTGCCAGCTCACCGGCAGAGAGGGCCGGAGCTTTCTTT
- TRBJ1-4 15 - TRBV9 CASSVEGNRRGKLFF TGTGCCAGCAGCGTAGAAGGTAACCGTCGAGGAAAACTGTTTTTT
- TRBJ2-5 17 TRBD1 TRBV5-1 CASSIPGQGTFGETQYF TGCGCCAGCAGCATACCGGGACAGGGGACGTTCGGAGAGACCCAGTACTTC
few TRBJ1-2 14 - TRBV6-1 CASSEERTVYGYTF TGTGCCAGCAGTGAAGAAAGAACAGTCTATGGCTACACCTTC
few TRBJ2-1 14 - TRBV5-1 CASSYGTWGNEQFF TGCGCCAGCAGCTACGGGACTTGGGGGAATGAGCAGTTCTTC
- TRBJ2-5 16 TRBD2 TRBV2 CASSRLAGVNQETQYF TGTGCCAGCAGTCGGCTAGCGGGAGTTAACCAAGAGACCCAGTACTTC
few TRBJ1-2 13 - TRBV6-5 CASKYTGSYGYTF TGTGCCAGCAAATATACGGGAAGCTATGGCTACACCTTC
- TRBJ2-2 15 TRBD1 TRBV19 CASSQTGQGAGELFF TGTGCCAGTAGTCAGACGGGACAGGGGGCCGGGGAGCTGTTTTTT
- TRBJ1-2 14 - TRBV5-4 CASSLAAALLGYTF TGTGCCAGCAGCTTGGCGGCGGCCCTACTAGGCTACACCTTC
- TRBJ1-4 15 - TRBV4-1 CASSLLWGANEKLFF TGCGCCAGCAGCCTGCTGTGGGGGGCTAATGAAAAACTGTTTTTT
- TRBJ2-5 14 TRBD2 TRBV9 CASSVGRGDETQYF TGTGCCAGCAGCGTAGGGCGGGGGGATGAGACCCAGTACTTC
- TRBJ1-2 15 TRBD1 TRBV7-2 CASSSGPGQGGGYTF TGTGCCAGCAGCTCCGGACCGGGACAGGGAGGCGGCTACACCTTC
few TRBJ1-5 14 - TRBV6-5 CASSTSWSNQPQHF TGTGCCAGCAGTACAAGTTGGAGCAATCAGCCCCAGCATTTT
- TRBJ2-7 15 - TRBV7-2 CASSFRGAGVVEQYF TGTGCCAGCAGCTTCCGGGGGGCCGGGGTTGTCGAGCAGTACTTC
few TRBJ2-7 14 - TRBV7-9 CASSLPQGIYEQYF TGTGCCAGCAGCTTACCCCAGGGTATCTACGAGCAGTACTTC
- TRBJ2-7 16 - TRBV4-2 CASSQDPAGRSYEQYF TGTGCCAGCAGCCAAGATCCGGCCGGCAGGTCCTACGAGCAGTACTTC
few TRBJ2-2 15 TRBD2 TRBV27 CASSLSGLATGELFF TGTGCCAGCAGTTTATCGGGACTAGCGACCGGGGAGCTGTTTTTT
- TRBJ2-2 16 TRBD2 TRBV9 CASSPTSGGVGGELFF TGTGCCAGCAGCCCTACTAGCGGGGGGGTAGGCGGGGAGCTGTTTTTT
- TRBJ2-1 19 TRBD1 TRBV11-3 CASTVGRTTGTGAYWEQFF TGTGCCAGCACCGTCGGGAGAACAACCGGGACAGGGGCGTATTGGGAGCAGTTCTTC
few TRBJ2-5 12 - TRBV19 CASRDRQETQYF TGTGCCAGTAGGGACAGACAAGAGACCCAGTACTTC
- TRBJ2-5 17 - TRBV4-3 CASSRLGTARPAETQYF TGCGCCAGCAGCCGCCTCGGGACTGCCAGGCCGGCAGAGACCCAGTACTTC
- TRBJ2-7 15 TRBD1 TRBV5-4 CASSTPGQGNHEQYF TGTGCCAGCAGCACCCCGGGACAGGGGAACCACGAGCAGTACTTC
few TRBJ1-6 14 - TRBV6-5 CASSYGQINSPLHF TGTGCCAGCAGTTACGGCCAGATTAATTCACCCCTCCACTTT
few TRBJ2-7 16 TRBD1 TRBV7-9 CASSLVGTESSYEQYF TGTGCCAGCAGCTTAGTCGGGACAGAGAGCTCCTACGAGCAGTACTTC
few TRBJ2-2 16 - TRBV5-5 CASSTVGGTNTGELFF TGTGCCAGCAGCACCGTTGGGGGCACGAACACCGGGGAGCTGTTTTTT
few TRBJ2-1 10 TRBD2 TRBV20-1 CNDGGNEQFF TGCAACGACGGGGGGAATGAGCAGTTCTTC
- TRBJ1-2 15 TRBD1 TRBV4-3 CASSQGWPGTVGYTF TGCGCCAGCAGCCAAGGTTGGCCCGGGACAGTTGGCTACACCTTC
- TRBJ2-1 17 - TRBV19 CASSRIQGQSSYNEQFF TGTGCCAGTAGTAGGATACAGGGACAAAGCTCCTACAATGAGCAGTTCTTC
- TRBJ2-5 14 TRBD2 TRBV6-6 CASSYSGTSETQYF TGTGCCAGCAGTTATTCAGGGACTAGCGAGACCCAGTACTTC
few TRBJ1-5 14 - TRBV7-6 CASSPTGSGQPQHF TGTGCCAGCAGCCCCACAGGGTCGGGTCAGCCCCAGCATTTT
- TRBJ1-6 14 TRBD1 TRBV18 CASSPDRGNSPLHF TGTGCCAGCTCACCGGACAGGGGCAATTCACCCCTCCACTTT
- TRBJ1-1 13 - TRBV7-2 CASSLDREGRAFF TGTGCCAGCAGCTTAGACAGGGAGGGGAGAGCTTTCTTT
many TRBJ1-1 14 - TRBV9 CASSPSTVITEAFF TGTGCCAGCAGCCCCTCGACAGTTATAACTGAAGCTTTCTTT